These 9 T cell receptor beta chains share one sample of origin, sequenced in a study of regulatory T cells in long-lasting Graves disease. According to the study, TCR beta libraries were built with iRepertoire HTBI primers and CDR3-region Arm-PCR. Each CDR3 protein is one row after TCRdb ran MiXCR on the multiplex PCR reads. The data hold roughly 450,000 distinct CDR3 sequences, with 23% observed a single time. Time point defined: persistent/refractory GD, antithyroid drugs over 5 years with positive TRAb. Making the TCR library involved RNA that had been extracted from PBMCs. Sequencing used peripheral blood mononuclear cells (PBMCs), obtained when the disease was refractory, from a patient treated with antithyroid drugs. All receptors come from a female donor with Graves disease.

CDR3 amino acids: CASSLAGLAGAEQYF. In nucleotides, the CDR3 is TGTGCCAGCAGCTTAGCGGGACTAGCGGGAGCCGAGCAGTACTTC. The V gene is TRBV7-2, the J gene TRBJ2-7; 14 bases fit TRBD2. V was clipped by 0 bases and J by 6 bases; unmatched bases: 1. Germline lookup yields CDR1 SGHTA and CDR2 FQGNSA. This CDR3 is 15 amino acids long.

This clonotype appeared a few times. The chain combines TRBV6-2 or TRBV6-3 with TRBJ1-4; D gene ambiguous. V lost 0 bases and J 8 bases, leaving 10 bases between the germline ends. CDR1 is MNHEY and CDR2 is SVGEGT in the germline V gene. CDR3 size: 14 residues. The CDR3 DNA follows: TGTGCCAGCAGTTACTCGGGAGTAACCGAAAAACTGTTTTTT. Amino acid sequence: CASSYSGVTEKLFF.

Ten or more counts support this clonotype. This sequence joins TRBV20-1 and TRBJ1-1, with D unclear. The CDR3 contains 12 residues. Between the trimmed V and J ends, which lost 2 bases and 1 base, there was a span of 5 bases. CDR1 DFQATT and CDR2 SNEGSKA come from the germline V gene (reference sequence). The CDR3 DNA is TGCAGTGCTAGAAAGGGGAACACTGAAGCTTTCTTT. Encoded protein: CSARKGNTEAFF.

This clonotype appeared a few times. The V gene is TRBV6-2 or TRBV6-3, the J gene TRBJ2-1, with 7 bases identical to TRBD2. Trimming cost V 5 bases and J 2 bases; bases outside gene matches: 9. Per germline, CDR1 MNHEY and CDR2 SVGEGT. This CDR3 is built from 16 residues. The CDR3 DNA sequence: TGTGCCAGCAGTGAGCTGAGCGGGACCCCCTACAATGAGCAGTTCTTC. Translation gives CASSELSGTPYNEQFF.

This sequence joins TRBV7-9 and TRBJ2-4, with 11 bases identical to TRBD1. With V trimmed by 1 base and J by 2 bases, 10 bases remained unmatched. Germline V gives CDR1 SEHNR, CDR2 FQNEAQ (reference sequence). CDR3 length: 19 residues. The CDR3 DNA sequence: TGTGCCAGCAGCTTAGGGACTCTGGGACAGGGGGTTACCAAAAACATTCAGTACTTC. Translation gives CASSLGTLGQGVTKNIQYF.

This clonotype has more than one count but fewer than ten. V gene TRBV2 combines with J gene TRBJ2-5; 7 positions agree with TRBD2. The trim removed 6 bases at V and 5 bases at J, leaving 18 bases unmatched. The CDR3 spans 17 residues. The germline V gene has CDR1 SNHLY and CDR2 FYNNEI. This chain's CDR3 is CASSQERGGITAETQYF. In DNA, the CDR3 is TGTGCCAGCAGCCAAGAGCGGGGAGGGATCACCGCGGAGACCCAGTACTTC.

This chain joins TRBV7-2 and TRBJ1-6, with D possibly being TRBD1 (5 bases). CDR3 length: 16 residues. CDR1 and CDR2 from the germline V gene are SGHTA and FQGNSA. The V end lost 2 bases, the J end lost 6 bases, and 14 bases lay between the germline ends. In nucleotides, the CDR3 is TGTGCCAGCAGCTTACCCTGGGACCGAACTAATTCACCCCTCCACTTT. Translation gives CASSLPWDRTNSPLHF.

The table lists this clonotype with many counts. The chain is built from TRBV7-3 and TRBJ1-1; 8 positions match TRBD1. Trimming cost V 5 bases and J 4 bases; bases outside gene matches: 6. CDR3 length: 14 amino acids. Looked up from germline, CDR1 is SGHTA and CDR2 is FQGTGA. The CDR3 protein is CASSETGGATEAFF. The CDR3 coding sequence is TGTGCCAGCAGCGAAACAGGGGGTGCCACTGAAGCTTTCTTT.

This clonotype was detected a few times. The V and J genes are TRBV3-1 and TRBJ2-3, with D possibly matching TRBD2 (5 bases). CDR1 and CDR2 (germline): LGHDT, YNNKEL (reference sequence). This CDR3 spans 13 amino acids. Trimming took off 5 bases at V and 4 bases at J, with 10 bases between the two ends. The CDR3 region has the DNA TGTGCCAGCAGCAAACTAGGATCAGATACGCAGTATTTT. Translation gives CASSKLGSDTQYF.